The source of this T cell receptor beta chain is a study of blood T cell repertoires in COVID-19. Clones were read by immunoSEQ multiplex PCR, and TCRdb kept only the in-frame ones, dropping some. The data contain 80,000 to 90,000 clones, around 80% of them singletons. Germline-derived CDR1 and CDR2 are MDHEN and SYDVKM. V lost 6 bases, J lost 6 bases, and 8 bases stayed unmatched. The CDR3 length is 14 residues. The sample was peripheral blood. The genes are TRBV28 and TRBJ2-7, with TRBD1 matching over 10 bases. The receptor was isolated from a man between 65 and 80 years old with acute or convalescent COVID-19. The CDR3 here is CASRSGTGEAEQYV. In DNA, the CDR3 is TGTGCCAGCAGGTCGGGGACAGGGGAGGCCGAGCAGTACGTC.